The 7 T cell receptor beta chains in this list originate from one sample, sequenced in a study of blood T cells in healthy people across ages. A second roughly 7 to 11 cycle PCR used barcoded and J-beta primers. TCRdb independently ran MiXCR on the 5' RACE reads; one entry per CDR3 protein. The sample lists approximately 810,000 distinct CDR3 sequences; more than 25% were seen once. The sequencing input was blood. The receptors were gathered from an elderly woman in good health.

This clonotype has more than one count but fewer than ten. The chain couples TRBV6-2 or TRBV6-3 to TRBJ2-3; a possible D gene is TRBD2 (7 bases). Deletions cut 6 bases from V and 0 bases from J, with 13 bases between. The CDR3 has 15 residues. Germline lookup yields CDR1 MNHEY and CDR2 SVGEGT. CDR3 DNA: TGTGCCAGCAGAATAACGGGGGGCAGCACAGATACGCAGTATTTT. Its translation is CASRITGGSTDTQYF.

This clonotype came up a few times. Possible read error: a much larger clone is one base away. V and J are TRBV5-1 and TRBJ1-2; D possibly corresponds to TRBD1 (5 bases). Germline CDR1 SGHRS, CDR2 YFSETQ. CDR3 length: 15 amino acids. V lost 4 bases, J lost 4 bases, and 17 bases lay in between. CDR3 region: CASSREGPTSYGYTF. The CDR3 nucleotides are TGCGCCAGCAGCAGGGAGGGGCCCACGTCCTATGGCTACACCTTC.

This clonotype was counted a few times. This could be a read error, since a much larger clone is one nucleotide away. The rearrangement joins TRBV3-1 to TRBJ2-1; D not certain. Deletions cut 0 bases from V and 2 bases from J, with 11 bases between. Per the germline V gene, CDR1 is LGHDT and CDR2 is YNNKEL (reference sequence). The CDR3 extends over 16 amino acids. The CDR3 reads CASSQDFPSPYNEQFF. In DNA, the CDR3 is TGTGCCAGCAGCCAAGATTTCCCCTCCCCCTACAATGAGCAGTTCTTC.

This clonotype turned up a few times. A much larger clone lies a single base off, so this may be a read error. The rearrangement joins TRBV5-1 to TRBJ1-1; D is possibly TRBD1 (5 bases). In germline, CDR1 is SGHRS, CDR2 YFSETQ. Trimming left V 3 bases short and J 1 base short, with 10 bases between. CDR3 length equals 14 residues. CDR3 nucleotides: TGCGCCAGCAGCTGGGAGGGGTCGAACACTGAAGCTTTCTTT. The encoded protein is CASSWEGSNTEAFF.

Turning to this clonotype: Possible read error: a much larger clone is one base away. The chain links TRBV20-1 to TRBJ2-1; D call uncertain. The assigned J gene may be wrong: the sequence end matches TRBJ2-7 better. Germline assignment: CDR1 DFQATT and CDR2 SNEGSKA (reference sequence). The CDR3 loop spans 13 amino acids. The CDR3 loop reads CSARDRSYNEQYF. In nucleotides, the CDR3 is TGCAGTGCTAGAGATCGGTCCTACAATGAGCAGTACTTC.

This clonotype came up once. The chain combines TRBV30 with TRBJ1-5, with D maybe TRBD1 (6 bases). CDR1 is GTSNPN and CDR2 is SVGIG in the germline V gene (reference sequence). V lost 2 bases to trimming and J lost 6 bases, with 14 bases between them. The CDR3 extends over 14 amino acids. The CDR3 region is CAWSLTRGSQPQHF. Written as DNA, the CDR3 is TGTGCCTGGAGTCTGACCAGGGGAAGTCAGCCCCAGCATTTT.

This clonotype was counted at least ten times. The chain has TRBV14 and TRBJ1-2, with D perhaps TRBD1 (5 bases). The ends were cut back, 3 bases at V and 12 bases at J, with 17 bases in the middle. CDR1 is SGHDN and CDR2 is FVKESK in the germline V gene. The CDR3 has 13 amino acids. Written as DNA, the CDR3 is TGTGCCAGCAGCCAGGGATTAGGGGTCCCTCACACCTTC. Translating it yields CASSQGLGVPHTF.